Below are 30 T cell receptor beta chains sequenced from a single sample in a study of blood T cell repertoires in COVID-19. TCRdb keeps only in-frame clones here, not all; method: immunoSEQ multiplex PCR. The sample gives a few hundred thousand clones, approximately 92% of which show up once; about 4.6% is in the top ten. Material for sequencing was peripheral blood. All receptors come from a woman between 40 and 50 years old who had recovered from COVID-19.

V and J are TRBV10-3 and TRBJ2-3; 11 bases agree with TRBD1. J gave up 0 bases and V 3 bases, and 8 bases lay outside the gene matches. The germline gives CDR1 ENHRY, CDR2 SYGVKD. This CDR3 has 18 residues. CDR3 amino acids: CAISERTGGEGSTDTQYF. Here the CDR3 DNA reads TGTGCCATCAGTGAAAGGACAGGGGGCGAAGGGAGCACAGATACGCAGTATTTT.

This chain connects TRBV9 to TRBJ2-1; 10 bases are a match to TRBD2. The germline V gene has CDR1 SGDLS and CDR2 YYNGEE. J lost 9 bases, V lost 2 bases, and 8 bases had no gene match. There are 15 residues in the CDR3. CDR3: CASSVTPSGGFEQFF. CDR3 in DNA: TGTGCCAGCAGCGTGACCCCTAGCGGGGGCTTTGAGCAGTTCTTC.

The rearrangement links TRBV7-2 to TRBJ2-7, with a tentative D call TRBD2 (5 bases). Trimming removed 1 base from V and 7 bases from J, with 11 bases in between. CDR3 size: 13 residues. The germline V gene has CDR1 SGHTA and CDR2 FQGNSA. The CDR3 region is CASSLDGEREQYV. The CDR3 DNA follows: TGTGCCAGCAGCTTAGATGGGGAGAGGGAGCAGTACGTC.

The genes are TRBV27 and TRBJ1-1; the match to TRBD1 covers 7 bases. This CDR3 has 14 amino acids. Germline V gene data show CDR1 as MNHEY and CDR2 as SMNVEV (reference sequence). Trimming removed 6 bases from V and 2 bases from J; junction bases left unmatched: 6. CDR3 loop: CASRKDRRNTEAFF. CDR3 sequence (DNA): TGTGCCAGCAGGAAGGACAGGAGAAACACTGAAGCTTTCTTT.

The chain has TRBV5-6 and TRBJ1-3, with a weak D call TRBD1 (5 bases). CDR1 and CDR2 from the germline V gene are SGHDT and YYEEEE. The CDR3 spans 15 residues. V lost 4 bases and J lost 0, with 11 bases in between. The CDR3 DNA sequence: TGTGCCAGCAGCAGCACAGGTATCTCTGGAAACACCATATATTTT. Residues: CASSSTGISGNTIYF.

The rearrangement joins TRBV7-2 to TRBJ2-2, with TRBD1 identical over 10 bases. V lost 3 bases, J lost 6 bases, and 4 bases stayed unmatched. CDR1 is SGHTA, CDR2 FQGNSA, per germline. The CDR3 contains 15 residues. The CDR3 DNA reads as TGTGCCAGCAGCTTTCCGGGACAGGGGTCCGGGGAGCTGTTTTTT. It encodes CASSFPGQGSGELFF. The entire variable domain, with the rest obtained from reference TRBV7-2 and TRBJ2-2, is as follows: GAGVSQSPSNKVTEKGKDVELRCDPISGHTALYWYRQSLGQGLEFLIYFQGNSAPDKSGLPSDRFSAERTGGSVSTLTIQRTQQEDSAVYLCASSFPGQGSGELFFGEGSRLTVL.

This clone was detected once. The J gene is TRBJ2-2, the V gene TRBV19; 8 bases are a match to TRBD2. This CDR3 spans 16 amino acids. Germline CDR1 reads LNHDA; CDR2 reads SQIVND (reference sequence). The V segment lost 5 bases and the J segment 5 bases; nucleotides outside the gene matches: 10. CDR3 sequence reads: CASSRTGGLRTGELFF. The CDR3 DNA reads TGTGCCAGTAGTCGGACGGGAGGGCTCAGGACCGGGGAGCTGTTTTTT.

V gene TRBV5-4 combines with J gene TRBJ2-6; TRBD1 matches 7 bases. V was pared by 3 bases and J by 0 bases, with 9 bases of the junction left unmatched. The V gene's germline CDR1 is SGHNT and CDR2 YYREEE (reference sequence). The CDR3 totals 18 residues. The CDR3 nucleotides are TGTGCCAGCAGCTCCCTCCGGACAGGCCCCTCTGGGGCCAACGTCCTGACTTTC. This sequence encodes CASSSLRTGPSGANVLTF.

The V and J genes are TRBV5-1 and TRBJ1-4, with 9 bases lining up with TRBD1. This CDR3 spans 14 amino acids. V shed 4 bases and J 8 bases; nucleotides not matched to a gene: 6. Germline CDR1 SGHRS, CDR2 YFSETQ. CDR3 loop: CASSAQGAEEKLFF. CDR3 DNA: TGCGCCAGCAGCGCACAGGGGGCTGAAGAAAAACTGTTTTTT.

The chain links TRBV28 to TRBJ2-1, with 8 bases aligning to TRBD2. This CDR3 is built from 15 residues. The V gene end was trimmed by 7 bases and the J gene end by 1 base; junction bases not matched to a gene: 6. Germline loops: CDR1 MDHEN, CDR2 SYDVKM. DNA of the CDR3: TGTGCCAGCACGTTTAGCGGGGTTTCCTACAATGAGCAGTTCTTC. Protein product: CASTFSGVSYNEQFF.

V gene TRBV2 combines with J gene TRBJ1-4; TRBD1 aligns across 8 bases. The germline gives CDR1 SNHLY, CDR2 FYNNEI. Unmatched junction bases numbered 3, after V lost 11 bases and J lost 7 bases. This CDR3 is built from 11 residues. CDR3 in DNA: TGTGCCCAGGGGGCCGGTGAAAAACTGTTTTTT. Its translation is CAQGAGEKLFF.

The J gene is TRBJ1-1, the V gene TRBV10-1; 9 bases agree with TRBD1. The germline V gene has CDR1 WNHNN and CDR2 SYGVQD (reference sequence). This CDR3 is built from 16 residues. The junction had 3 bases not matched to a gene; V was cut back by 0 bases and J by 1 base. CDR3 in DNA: TGCGCCAGCAGTGAGTCCGGGACAGGGAGGAACACTGAAGCTTTCTTT. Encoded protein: CASSESGTGRNTEAFF.

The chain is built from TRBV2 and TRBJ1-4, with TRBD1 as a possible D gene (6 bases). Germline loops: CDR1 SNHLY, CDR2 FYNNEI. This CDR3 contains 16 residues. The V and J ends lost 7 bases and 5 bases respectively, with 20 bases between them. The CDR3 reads CASTVEYREGNEKLFF. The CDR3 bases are TGTGCCAGCACCGTGGAATACAGGGAAGGCAATGAAAAACTGTTTTTT.

The CDR3 here is CASSFASDGLYGYTF. CDR3 in DNA: TGTGCCAGCAGCTTTGCGTCGGACGGACTCTATGGCTACACCTTC. The rearrangement uses TRBV12-1 and TRBJ1-2. TRBV12-1 is a listed pseudogene. This CDR3 has 15 residues.

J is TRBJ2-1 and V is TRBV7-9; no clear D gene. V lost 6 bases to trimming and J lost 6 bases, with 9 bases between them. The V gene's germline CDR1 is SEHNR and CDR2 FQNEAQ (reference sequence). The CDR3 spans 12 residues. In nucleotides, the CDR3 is TGTGCCAGCAGACCCGGTTCCAATGAGCAGTTCTTC. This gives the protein CASRPGSNEQFF.

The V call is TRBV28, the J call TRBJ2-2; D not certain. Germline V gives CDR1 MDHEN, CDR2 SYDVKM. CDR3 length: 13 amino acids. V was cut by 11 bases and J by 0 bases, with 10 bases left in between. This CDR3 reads CAVVEANTGELFF. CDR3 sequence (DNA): TGTGCCGTAGTTGAGGCGAACACCGGGGAGCTGTTTTTT.

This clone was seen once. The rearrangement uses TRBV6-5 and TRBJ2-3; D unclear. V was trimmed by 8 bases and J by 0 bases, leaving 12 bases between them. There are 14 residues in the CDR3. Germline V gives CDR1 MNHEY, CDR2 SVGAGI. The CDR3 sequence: CASCSDPSTDTQYF. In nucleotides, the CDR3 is TGTGCCAGCTGTAGTGATCCGAGCACAGATACGCAGTATTTT.

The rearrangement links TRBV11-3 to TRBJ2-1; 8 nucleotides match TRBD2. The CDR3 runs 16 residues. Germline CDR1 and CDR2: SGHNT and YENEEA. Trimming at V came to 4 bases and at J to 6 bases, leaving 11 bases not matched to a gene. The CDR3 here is CASSSSGSGGINEQFF. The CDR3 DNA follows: TGTGCCAGCAGCTCCTCGGGAAGCGGGGGCATCAATGAGCAGTTCTTC.

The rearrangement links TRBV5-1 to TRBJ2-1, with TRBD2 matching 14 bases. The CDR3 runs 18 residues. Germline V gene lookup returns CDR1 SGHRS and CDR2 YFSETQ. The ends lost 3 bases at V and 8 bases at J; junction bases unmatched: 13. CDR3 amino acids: CASSSGLAGAIRGHEQFF. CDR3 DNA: TGCGCCAGCAGCTCGGGACTAGCGGGGGCCATCCGAGGGCATGAGCAGTTCTTC.

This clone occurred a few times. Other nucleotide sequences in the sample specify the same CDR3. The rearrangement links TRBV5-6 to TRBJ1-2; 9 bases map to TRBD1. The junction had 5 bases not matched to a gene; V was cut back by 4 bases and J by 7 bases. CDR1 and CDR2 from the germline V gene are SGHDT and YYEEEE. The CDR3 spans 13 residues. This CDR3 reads CASSRDRAGGYTF. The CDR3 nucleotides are TGTGCCAGCAGCCGGGACAGGGCGGGTGGCTACACCTTC.

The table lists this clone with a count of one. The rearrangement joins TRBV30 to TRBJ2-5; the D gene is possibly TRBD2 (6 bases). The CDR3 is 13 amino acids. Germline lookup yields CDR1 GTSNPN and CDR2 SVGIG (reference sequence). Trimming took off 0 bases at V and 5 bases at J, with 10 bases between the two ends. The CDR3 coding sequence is TGTGCCTGGAGTGTACTGGAGGGGGAGACCCAGTACTTC. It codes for CAWSVLEGETQYF.

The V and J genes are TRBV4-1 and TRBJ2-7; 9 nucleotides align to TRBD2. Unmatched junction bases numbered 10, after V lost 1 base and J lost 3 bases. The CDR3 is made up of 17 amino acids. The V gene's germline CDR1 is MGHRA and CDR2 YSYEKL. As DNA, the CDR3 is TGCGCCAGCAGCCAAGGGGACCTAGCGGGGCCTTACTACGAGCAGTACTTC. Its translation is CASSQGDLAGPYYEQYF.

The CDR3 here is CASYRTSQKPSEQFF. The CDR3 nucleotides read TGTGCCAGCTATCGGACTAGCCAGAAACCTTCTGAGCAGTTCTTC. J is TRBJ2-1 and V is TRBV6-5; 8 bases agree with TRBD2. The CDR3 contains 15 residues. The V and J ends lost 8 bases and 9 bases, in that order; junction bases with no gene match: 15. Per the germline V gene, CDR1 is MNHEY and CDR2 is SVGAGI.

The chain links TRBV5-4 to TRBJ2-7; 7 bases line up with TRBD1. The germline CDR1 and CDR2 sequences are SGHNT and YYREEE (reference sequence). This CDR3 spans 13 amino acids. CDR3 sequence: CAHVRGRGSEQYV. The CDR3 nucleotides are TGTGCTCACGTCCGGGGCAGGGGGAGCGAGCAGTACGTC.

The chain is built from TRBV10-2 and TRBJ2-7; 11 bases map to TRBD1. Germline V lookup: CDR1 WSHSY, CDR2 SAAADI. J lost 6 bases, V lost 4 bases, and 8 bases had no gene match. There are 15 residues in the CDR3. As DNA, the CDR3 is TGCGCCAGCAGTGTGGCGGGGACAGGGGGAGGCGAGCAGTACGTC. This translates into CASSVAGTGGGEQYV.

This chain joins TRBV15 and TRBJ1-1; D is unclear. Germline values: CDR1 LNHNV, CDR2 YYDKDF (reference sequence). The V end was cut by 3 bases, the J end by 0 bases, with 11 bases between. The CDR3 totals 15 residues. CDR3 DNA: TGTGCCACCAGCAGTGGCCTCACCATGAACACTGAAGCTTTCTTT. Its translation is CATSSGLTMNTEAFF. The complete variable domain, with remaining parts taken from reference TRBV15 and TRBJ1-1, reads DAMVIQNPRYQVTQFGKPVTLSCSQTLNHNVMYWYQQKSSQAPKLLFHYYDKDFNNEADTPDNFQSRRPNTSFCFLDIRSPGLGDTAMYLCATSSGLTMNTEAFFGQGTRLTVV.

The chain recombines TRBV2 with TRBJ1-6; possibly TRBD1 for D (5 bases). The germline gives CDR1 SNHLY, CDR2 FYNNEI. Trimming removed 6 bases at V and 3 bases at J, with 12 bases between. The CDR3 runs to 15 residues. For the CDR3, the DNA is TGTGCCAGCAGGGATAGGGGCGTCTATAATTCACCCCTCCACTTT. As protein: CASRDRGVYNSPLHF.

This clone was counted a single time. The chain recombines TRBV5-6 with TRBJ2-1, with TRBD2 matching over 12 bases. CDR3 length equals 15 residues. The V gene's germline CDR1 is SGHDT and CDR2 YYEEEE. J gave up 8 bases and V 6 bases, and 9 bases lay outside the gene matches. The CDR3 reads CASTPLAGGIHEQFF. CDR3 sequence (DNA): TGTGCCAGCACACCGCTAGCGGGAGGGATCCATGAGCAGTTCTTC.

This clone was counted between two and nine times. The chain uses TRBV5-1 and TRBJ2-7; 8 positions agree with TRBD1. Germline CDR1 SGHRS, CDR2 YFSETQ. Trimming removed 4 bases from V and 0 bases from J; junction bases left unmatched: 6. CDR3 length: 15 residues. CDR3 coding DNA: TGCGCCAGCAGCAGCCAGGGGGCGAGCTCCTACGAGCAGTACTTC. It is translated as CASSSQGASSYEQYF.

CDR3 region: CASSLGQVPLYEQYF. DNA for the CDR3: TGTGCCAGCAGCCTCGGACAGGTTCCACTCTACGAGCAGTACTTC. The V gene is TRBV2, the J gene TRBJ2-7, with 7 bases fitting TRBD1. Per germline, CDR1 SNHLY and CDR2 FYNNEI. The CDR3 runs 15 residues. V lost 6 bases and J lost 3; bases outside the gene matches: 11.